This T cell receptor beta chain was retrieved from a study of T cell repertoires in cytomegalovirus infection. Study-level points and caveats: Pooled public TCR beta family frequency picked out CMV carriers with the relevant HLA. CMV-specific HLA-C-restricted TCR beta clonotypes dominated the ex vivo response.

In TCRdb, the reads were re-called with MiXCR into one record per CDR3 protein. Here the sample spans fewer than 950,000 distinct CDR3 sequences, approximately 32% being singletons. Concerning this clonotype: Its antigen is unidentified.

The TCR was taken from a human donor in good health (CMV status not recorded). Some clones in this sample may be carry-over from other donors' samples. The sequencing used cultured CD8+ T cells from PBMCs, collected from culture after CMV antigen stimulation.

Here the CDR3 reads CASSRLAGASSYEQYV. CDR3 coding DNA: TGTGCCAGCAGCCGACTAGCGGGCGCCAGCTCCTACGAGCAGTACGTC. This chain connects TRBV7-9 to TRBJ2-7; 10 nucleotides line up with TRBD2. Trimming cost V 5 bases and J 0 bases; bases outside gene matches: 7. This CDR3 contains 16 residues. Looked up from germline, CDR1 is SEHNR and CDR2 is FQNEAQ (reference sequence).